This T cell receptor beta chain was captured in a study of CD8+CD57+ T cells in acquired aplastic anemia. About the research overall: An average of 3.2 ug of DNA was obtained from sorted CD4+ and CD8+ cells. Broader study findings: Researchers report that 25 to 30 CD8+ CDR3 sequences appeared in both patients and controls. Patients did not significantly differ from controls in CD8+ Simpson's diversity.

Patients sequenced had flow cytometry evidence of CD8+CD57+ cell expansion. Genomic DNA provided the template from which TCR beta VDJ and CDR3 profiles were obtained. TCRdb re-derived calls from the reads in MiXCR, one entry per CDR3 protein. This sample has about 160,000 distinct CDR3 sequences, with roughly 50% found just once. A word on this clonotype: The antigen is not known.

The germline CDR1 and CDR2 sequences are DFQATT and SNEGSKA (reference sequence). The CDR3 is 12 amino acids. Between the trimmed V and J ends, which lost 2 bases and 6 bases, there was a span of 7 bases. V and J are TRBV20-1 and TRBJ2-2; D gene uncertain. The origin of this receptor is a human donor with aplastic anemia. Sequenced material: sorted CD4+, CD8+, or CD8+CD57+ T cells (not recorded which) from PBMCs. CDR3 coding DNA: TGCAGTGCTAGAATGGGTGCCGGGGAGCTGTTTTTT. Protein product: CSARMGAGELFF.